This TCR beta chain is drawn from a study of PD-1 blockade in classical Hodgkin lymphoma. General observations from the study: Newly diagnosed and completely responding patients shared comparable baseline diversity.

V dropped 4 bases and J dropped 5; count of bases not matched to a gene: 3. The CDR3 extends over 14 amino acids. Germline V gene data show CDR1 as MRHNA and CDR2 as SNTAGT. Comment on this clone: Its antigen is as yet unknown.

Profiled with immunoSEQ multiplex PCR; TCRdb holds only in-frame clones, not every one. The data contain about 96,000 clones, roughly 91% of them singletons. Noted time point: cycle 4 day 1 (C4D1), after more than five weeks of nivolumab. Brentuximab vedotin exposure varied among the patients, all of whom had relapsed after autologous stem cell transplantation. This clonotype was obtained from a human donor with classical Hodgkin lymphoma. The chain uses TRBV6-4 and TRBJ2-1, with 9 bases fitting TRBD1. Sequenced material: peripheral blood mononuclear cells (PBMCs), taken before the fourth cycle of nivolumab. The CDR3 reads CASSVGQGNNEQFF. The CDR3 DNA sequence: TGTGCCAGCAGTGTCGGACAGGGGAACAATGAGCAGTTCTTC.